This entry lists 14 T cell receptor beta chains sequenced from one sample in a study of T cells in localized non-small cell lung cancer. Produced via immunoSEQ multiplex PCR; TCRdb's table is partial and in-frame only. The table shows around 1,600 clones, with 25% occurring only once. This sample comprised normal lung tissue next to the tumor, obtained before any cancer treatment. These TCRs come from a male donor aged 60 or over with stage I lung adenocarcinoma.

This clone was observed a few times. The chain combines TRBV6-8 with TRBJ2-6; tentatively, D is TRBD1 or TRBD2 (6 bases each). The ends were cut back, 0 bases at V and 1 base at J, with 13 bases in the middle. Germline V CDR1 and CDR2: MNHGY, SAAAGT. The CDR3 loop spans 18 amino acids. The DNA of the CDR3 is TGTGCCAGCAGTTACTCCGGGGGCGGACTTTCTGGGGCCAACGTCCTGACTTTC. Translation gives CASSYSGGGLSGANVLTF.

The chain uses TRBV18 and TRBJ2-7; TRBD1 matches 10 bases. J gave up 5 bases and V 3 bases, and 7 bases lay outside the gene matches. Germline-derived CDR1 and CDR2 are KGHSH and LQKENI. The CDR3 extends over 15 amino acids. CDR3 region: CASSPEGQGRNEQYF. The CDR3 DNA is TGTGCCAGCTCACCTGAGGGACAGGGGAGAAACGAGCAGTACTTC.

J is TRBJ2-7 and V is TRBV11-3, with TRBD1 matching 7 bases. From germline, CDR1 is SGHNT and CDR2 YENEEA. The CDR3 runs 17 residues. Unmatched junction bases numbered 14, after V lost 4 bases and J lost 2 bases. CDR3 sequence: CASSYGFSGTDTYEQYF. The DNA of the CDR3 is TGTGCCAGCAGCTACGGGTTTTCCGGGACAGACACCTACGAGCAGTACTTC.

The rearrangement uses TRBV11-3 and TRBJ2-1; no definite D call. Germline lookup yields CDR1 SGHNT and CDR2 YENEEA. V lost 2 bases, J lost 0 bases, and 8 bases lay in between. This CDR3 is built from 15 residues. The CDR3 bases are TGTGCCAGCAGCTTAACGTCTACCTCCTACAATGAGCAGTTCTTC. Encoded protein: CASSLTSTSYNEQFF.

This chain links TRBV6-8 with TRBJ2-5; D may be TRBD1 (6 bases). The V end was cut by 6 bases, the J end by 2 bases, with 25 bases between. Germline-derived CDR1 and CDR2 are MNHGY and SAAAGT. The CDR3 sequence is 18 residues long. The CDR3 bases are TGTGCCAGCAGACCAACCGCGATTCCAGGGGACGGTCAAGAGACCCAGTACTTC. Encoded protein: CASRPTAIPGDGQETQYF.

The sample holds a few counts of this clone. The chain links TRBV11-3 to TRBJ2-1; 9 nucleotides match TRBD2. With 0 bases clipped from V and 7 bases from J, the junction kept 4 bases outside the gene matches. The CDR3 length is 15 residues. CDR1 is SGHNT, CDR2 YENEEA, per germline. CDR3 amino acids: CASSLDSGGRNEQFF. CDR3 DNA sequence: TGTGCCAGCAGCTTAGATAGCGGGGGTCGGAATGAGCAGTTCTTC.

This clone has only a few counts. The chain recombines TRBV6-8 with TRBJ2-7, with D possibly matching TRBD1 (6 bases). Germline values: CDR1 MNHGY, CDR2 SAAAGT. CDR3 length: 13 residues. Trimming removed 10 bases at V and 3 bases at J, with 16 bases between. DNA of the CDR3: TGTGCCACCGACACAGGGTTGGGCTACGAGCAGTACTTC. This translates into CATDTGLGYEQYF.

A few counts support this clone. The V call is TRBV28, the J call TRBJ2-6, with D hard to call. Germline CDR1 and CDR2: MDHEN and SYDVKM. The CDR3 runs 13 residues. Trimming stripped 5 bases from V and 3 bases from J, with 5 bases between. CDR3 residues: CASSKSGANVLTF. In nucleotides, the CDR3 is TGTGCCAGCAGTAAAAGTGGGGCCAACGTCCTGACTTTC.

The chain couples TRBV28 to TRBJ1-3; D gene ambiguous. V shed 7 bases and J shed 0 bases, with 13 bases lying between them. Germline V CDR1 and CDR2: MDHEN, SYDVKM. This CDR3 region has 15 residues. CDR3: CASNTAGLSGNTIYF. The CDR3 DNA reads TGTGCCAGCAATACTGCAGGCCTCTCTGGAAACACCATATATTTT. Full variable domain (remainder filled in from reference TRBV28 and TRBJ1-3): DVKVTQSSRYLVKRTGEKVFLECVQDMDHENMFWYRQDPGLGLRLIYFSYDVKMKEKGDIPEGYSVSREKKERFSLILESASTNQTSMYLCASNTAGLSGNTIYFGEGSWLTVV.

The J gene is TRBJ2-1, the V gene TRBV30; D is possibly TRBD2 (6 bases). The germline V and J ends were trimmed by 2 bases and 2 bases, with 16 bases remaining between them. This CDR3 comprises 16 residues. CDR1 is GTSNPN and CDR2 is SVGIG in the germline V gene (reference sequence). DNA of the CDR3: TGTGCCTGGAGTCCCGCGTGGAGGGGTCCCTACAATGAGCAGTTCTTC. Translated: CAWSPAWRGPYNEQFF. The whole variable domain, remainder taken from reference TRBV30 and TRBJ2-1, is SQTIHQWPATLVQPVGSPLSLECTVEGTSNPNLYWYRQAAGRGLQLLFYSVGIGQISSEVPQNLSASRPQDRQFILSSKKLLLSDSGFYLCAWSPAWRGPYNEQFFGPGTRLTVL.

This clone has more than one count but fewer than ten. The rearrangement uses TRBV9 and TRBJ2-1; 7 nucleotides match TRBD2. V was pared by 0 bases and J by 7 bases, with 7 bases of the junction left unmatched. The germline V gene has CDR1 SGDLS and CDR2 YYNGEE. There are 15 residues in the CDR3. CDR3 nucleotides: TGTGCCAGCAGCGTAGGGGCTAGCGGAGAGAATGAGCAGTTCTTC. Its protein product is CASSVGASGENEQFF.

By frequency in the sample, this clone is medium-sized (0.01 to 0.1%). The rearrangement uses TRBV11-3 and TRBJ2-5; either TRBD1 or TRBD2 may fit D (5 bases each). Germline CDR1 reads SGHNT; CDR2 reads YENEEA. Trimming took 5 bases from V and 2 from J, leaving 18 bases between them. The CDR3 runs 16 residues. The CDR3 bases are TGTGCCAGCAGCCAAGGGAGACGGGGCCCTCAAGAGACCCAGTACTTC. Translation: CASSQGRRGPQETQYF.

The rearrangement uses TRBV7-6 and TRBJ1-5, with D possibly matching TRBD1 (5 bases). Germline CDR1 and CDR2: SGHVS and FNYEAQ. CDR3 length: 15 residues. V was shortened by 3 bases and J by 6 bases, with 15 bases between the two germline ends. CDR3 DNA: TGTGCCAGCAGCTTGGGAGGGTGGGGGAGTCAGCCCCAGCATTTT. The encoded protein is CASSLGGWGSQPQHF. Drawing the rest from reference TRBV7-6 and TRBJ1-5, the complete variable domain is GAGVSQSPRYKVTKRGQDVALRCDPISGHVSLYWYRQALGQGPEFLTYFNYEAQQDKSGLPNDRFSAERPEGSISTLTIQRTEQRDSAMYRCASSLGGWGSQPQHFGDGTRLSIL.

This clone has more than one count but fewer than ten. The chain is built from TRBV18 and TRBJ1-1; possible D gene TRBD1, 6 bases. In germline, CDR1 is KGHSH, CDR2 LQKENI. Trimming took 1 base from V and 0 from J, leaving 6 bases between them. This CDR3 has 14 amino acids. CDR3 sequence reads: CASSPQGVNTEAFF. In DNA form, the CDR3 reads TGTGCCAGCTCACCACAGGGGGTGAACACTGAAGCTTTCTTT.